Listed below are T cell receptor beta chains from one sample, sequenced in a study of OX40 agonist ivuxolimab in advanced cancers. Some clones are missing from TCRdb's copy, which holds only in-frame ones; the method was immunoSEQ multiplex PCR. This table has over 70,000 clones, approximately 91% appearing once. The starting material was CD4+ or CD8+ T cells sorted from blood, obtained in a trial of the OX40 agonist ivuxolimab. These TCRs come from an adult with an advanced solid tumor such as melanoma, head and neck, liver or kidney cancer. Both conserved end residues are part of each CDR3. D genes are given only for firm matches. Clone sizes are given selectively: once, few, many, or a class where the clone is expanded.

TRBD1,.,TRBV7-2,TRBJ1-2,CASSLRGQFVETEF,TGTGCCAGCAGCTTAAGGGGGCAATTTGTCGAGACAGAATTC
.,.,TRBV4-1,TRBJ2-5,CASSQGQRETQYF,TGCGCCAGCAGCCAAGGTCAGCGGGAGACCCAGTACTTC
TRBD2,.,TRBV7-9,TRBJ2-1,CASSYRLAGGHEQFF,TGTGCCAGCTCATATCGACTAGCGGGAGGGCATGAGCAGTTCTTC
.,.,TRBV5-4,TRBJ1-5,CASSLGRNQPQHF,TGTGCCAGCAGCTTGGGCAGAAATCAGCCCCAGCATTTT
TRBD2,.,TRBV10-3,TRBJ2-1,CAISGAAARTSGSRAYNEQFF,TGTGCCATCAGTGGAGCGGCCGCTAGGACTAGCGGGAGTAGGGCCTACAATGAGCAGTTCTTC
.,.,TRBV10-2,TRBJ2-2,CASSEVAGTGELFF,TGCGCCAGCAGTGAGGTGGCAGGCACCGGGGAGCTGTTTTTT
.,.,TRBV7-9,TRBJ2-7,CASSLGGVLGEASHF,TGTGCCAGCAGCCTCGGTGGAGTCCTGGGGGAGGCATCTCACTTC
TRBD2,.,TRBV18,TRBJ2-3,CASSPVAGAGDTQYF,TGTGCCAGCTCACCTGTAGCGGGAGCTGGAGATACGCAGTATTTT
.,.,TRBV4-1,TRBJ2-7,CASSQGPVGPEQYF,TGCGCCAGCAGCCAAGGCCCGGTGGGACCCGAGCAGTACTTC
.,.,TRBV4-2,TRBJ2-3,CASSQDSNRITDTQYF,TGTGCCAGCAGCCAAGATTCCAATAGAATCACAGATACGCAGTATTTT
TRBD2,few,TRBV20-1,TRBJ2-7,CSGSGGPEQYF,TGCAGTGGAAGCGGGGGGCCCGAGCAGTACTTC
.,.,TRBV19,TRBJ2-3,CASSIEGGPTDTQYF,TGTGCCAGTAGTATAGAGGGCGGGCCCACAGATACGCAGTATTTT
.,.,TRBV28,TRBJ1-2,CASSLLGETYGYTF,TGTGCCAGCAGTTTATTGGGGGAAACCTATGGCTACACCTTC
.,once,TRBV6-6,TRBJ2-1,CASSRDSSYNEQFF,TGTGCCAGCAGCCGCGACAGCTCCTACAATGAGCAGTTCTTC
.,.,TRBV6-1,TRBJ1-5,CASSDGTPGLEPQHF,TGTGCCAGCAGTGACGGGACCCCTGGGTTGGAGCCCCAGCATTTT
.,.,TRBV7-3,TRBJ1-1,CASSLSGSRQAEAFF,TGTGCCAGCAGCTTATCGGGGTCCCGGCAAGCTGAAGCTTTCTTT
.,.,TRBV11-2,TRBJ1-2,CASSLDLSGTGYGYTF,TGTGCCAGCAGCTTAGATCTATCAGGGACGGGCTATGGCTACACCTTC
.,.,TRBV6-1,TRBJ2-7,CATLLAEQYF,TGTGCCACCCTACTGGCAGAGCAGTACTTC
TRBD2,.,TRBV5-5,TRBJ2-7,CASSWGLAASYEQYF,TGTGCCAGCAGCTGGGGACTAGCTGCGTCCTACGAGCAGTACTTC
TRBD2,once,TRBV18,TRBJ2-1,CASSPLSSGMDEQFF,TGTGCCAGCTCACCACTTTCTAGCGGGATGGATGAGCAGTTCTTC
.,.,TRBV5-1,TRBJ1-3,CASSSEYGNTIYF,TGCGCCAGCAGCTCTGAATATGGAAACACCATATATTTT
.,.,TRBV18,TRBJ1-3,CASSPFLQGNSGNTIYF,TGTGCCAGCTCACCATTTCTCCAGGGGAACTCTGGAAACACCATATATTTT
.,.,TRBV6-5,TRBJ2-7,CASRDWDSYEQYF,TGTGCCAGCCGTGACTGGGATTCCTACGAGCAGTACTTC
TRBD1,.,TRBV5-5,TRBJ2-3,CASRRTGATDTQYF,TGTGCCAGCAGGAGGACAGGGGCCACAGATACGCAGTATTTT
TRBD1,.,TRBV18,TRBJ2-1,CASSPGQGATNEQFF,TGTGCCAGCTCACCGGGACAGGGGGCAACAAATGAGCAGTTCTTC
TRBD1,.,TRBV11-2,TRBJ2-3,CASSFLRFGGTGRHTQYF,TGTGCCAGCAGCTTTTTGCGATTCGGTGGGACAGGGAGACATACGCAGTATTTT
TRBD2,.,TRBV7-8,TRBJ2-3,CASSSLAGVGTDTQYF,TGTGCCAGCAGCTCCTTAGCGGGAGTCGGCACAGATACGCAGTATTTT
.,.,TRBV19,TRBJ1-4,CASSPTRGTNEKLFF,TGTGCCAGTAGTCCCACGCGAGGGACTAATGAAAAACTGTTTTTT
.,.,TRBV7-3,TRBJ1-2,CASSSDGYGYTF,TGTGCCAGCAGTTCGGACGGATATGGCTACACCTTC
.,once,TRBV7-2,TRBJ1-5,CASSLHGDQPQHF,TGTGCCAGCAGCCTTCACGGGGATCAGCCCCAGCATTTT
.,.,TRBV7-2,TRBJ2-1,CASSLTASYGEQFF,TGTGCCAGCAGCTTAACGGCTAGTTATGGTGAGCAGTTCTTC
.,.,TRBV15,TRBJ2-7,CATSSAPGAYEQYF,TGTGCCACCAGCAGCGCACCAGGGGCCTACGAGCAGTACTTC
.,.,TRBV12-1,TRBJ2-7,CASSPTGTGGYEQYF,TGTGCCAGCAGCCCCACCGGGACAGGGGGCTACGAGCAGTACTTC
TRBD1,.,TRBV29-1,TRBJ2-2,CSVWTGGTGELFF,TGCAGCGTCTGGACAGGGGGCACCGGGGAGCTGTTTTTT
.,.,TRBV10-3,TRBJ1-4,CAISGTPNEKLFF,TGTGCCATCAGTGGGACGCCGAATGAAAAACTGTTTTTT
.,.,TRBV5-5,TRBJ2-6,CASSADMALGANVLTF,TGTGCCAGCAGCGCTGACATGGCTCTGGGGGCCAACGTCCTGACTTTC
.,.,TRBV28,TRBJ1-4,CASSVRGATNEKLFF,TGTGCCAGCAGTGTCCGGGGGGCAACTAATGAAAAACTGTTTTTT
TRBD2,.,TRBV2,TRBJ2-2,CASSEIAGVPTGELFF,TGTGCCAGCAGTGAGATAGCGGGAGTTCCCACCGGGGAGCTGTTTTTT
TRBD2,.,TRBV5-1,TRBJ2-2,CASSLISGRAGGELFF,TGCGCCAGCAGCTTGATTAGCGGGAGGGCCGGCGGGGAGCTGTTTTTT
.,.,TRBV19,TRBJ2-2,CASSIRVAGELFF,TGTGCCAGTAGTATACGGGTCGCCGGGGAGCTGTTTTTT
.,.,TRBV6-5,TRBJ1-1,CASSYGPGGTEAFF,TGTGCCAGCAGTTACGGGCCGGGAGGCACTGAAGCTTTCTTT
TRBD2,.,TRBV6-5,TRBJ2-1,CASSPGLANNEQFF,TGTGCCAGCAGCCCGGGACTAGCGAACAATGAGCAGTTCTTC
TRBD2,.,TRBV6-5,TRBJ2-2,CVTRAGANTGELFF,TGTGTGACACGAGCGGGAGCGAACACCGGGGAGCTGTTTTTT
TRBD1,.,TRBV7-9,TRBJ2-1,CASSLWTGWGQFF,TGTGCCAGCAGCCTCTGGACAGGGTGGGGACAGTTCTTC
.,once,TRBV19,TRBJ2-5,CASSIGQKETQYF,TGTGCCAGTAGTATAGGTCAGAAAGAGACCCAGTACTTC
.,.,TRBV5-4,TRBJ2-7,CASSSKDTLYEQYF,TGTGCCAGCAGCTCCAAGGACACTCTCTACGAGCAGTACTTC
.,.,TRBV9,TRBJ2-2,CASSVGTLTGELFF,TGTGCCAGCAGCGTTGGGACACTTACCGGGGAGCTGTTTTTT
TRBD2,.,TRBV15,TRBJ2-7,CATSIRAGGSYEQYF,TGTGCCACCAGCATAAGAGCGGGAGGCTCCTACGAGCAGTACTTC
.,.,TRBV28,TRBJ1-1,CASSRRVGGTEAFF,TGTGCCAGCAGTCGCAGGGTTGGCGGCACTGAAGCTTTCTTT
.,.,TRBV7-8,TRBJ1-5,CASSLGTSFNQPQHF,TGTGCCAGCAGCTTAGGCACGTCCTTTAATCAGCCCCAGCATTTT
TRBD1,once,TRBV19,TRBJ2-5,CASSTAGTGAGETQYF,TGTGCCAGTAGTACTGCCGGGACAGGGGCGGGAGAGACCCAGTACTTC
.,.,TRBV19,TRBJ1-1,CASSMFVNTEAFF,TGTGCCAGTAGTATGTTCGTGAACACTGAAGCTTTCTTT